The 29 T cell receptor beta chains below were found in one sample sequenced in a study of T cells in Graves' hyperthyroidism and ophthalmopathy. The source material, RNA transcripts, was used to amplify TCR beta CDR3 regions. HTBI primers drove first-round RT-PCR of the TCR CDR3. TCRdb independently ran MiXCR on the multiplex PCR reads; one entry per CDR3 protein. This sample has under 350,000 distinct CDR3 sequences, with over 15% found just once. Sequences were obtained from blood. These receptors all stem from a woman in her fifties or sixties with Graves' ophthalmopathy.

This clonotype has ten or more counts. The V and J genes are TRBV5-1 and TRBJ1-1; 9 nucleotides line up with TRBD1. V was clipped by 4 bases and J by 4 bases; unmatched bases: 2. The CDR3 loop spans 13 amino acids. CDR1 is SGHRS, CDR2 YFSETQ, per germline. CDR3 sequence reads: CASSTGQGTEAFF. CDR3 sequence (DNA): TGCGCCAGCAGCACGGGACAGGGCACTGAAGCTTTCTTT.

This chain connects TRBV6-9 to TRBJ2-2; D is ambiguous. The V end was cut by 6 bases, the J end by 0 bases, with 11 bases between. The germline V gene has CDR1 MNHGY and CDR2 SVAAGI. This CDR3 is 15 amino acids long. CDR3 in DNA: TGTGCCAGCAGATTAGGCAGAGCGAACACCGGGGAGCTGTTTTTT. Its translation: CASRLGRANTGELFF.

In its sample, this clonotype was seen many times. The CDR3: CASSYSGSGYTF. CDR3 sequence (DNA): TGTGCCAGCAGTTATTCTGGAAGTGGCTACACCTTC. The genes are TRBV12-3 or TRBV12-4 and TRBJ1-2; D call uncertain. The CDR3 covers 12 residues. V was shortened by 4 bases and J by 7 bases, with 10 bases between the two germline ends.

At least ten counts were recorded for this clonotype. The V and J genes are TRBV18 and TRBJ2-1; the D is unclear. This CDR3 has 13 amino acids. The germline V gene has CDR1 KGHSH and CDR2 LQKENI. The V end was cut by 2 bases, the J end by 6 bases, with 8 bases between. CDR3 region: CASSPDTTNEQFF. CDR3 sequence (DNA): TGTGCCAGCTCACCAGATACCACCAATGAGCAGTTCTTC.

The chain combines TRBV5-1 with TRBJ2-3; 10 bases are a match to TRBD1. The V segment lost 2 bases and the J segment 2 bases; nucleotides outside the gene matches: 2. The CDR3 consists of 15 residues. Per the germline V gene, CDR1 is SGHRS and CDR2 is YFSETQ. The CDR3 region has the DNA TGCGCCAGCAGCTTCCGACAGGGGGCCACAGATACGCAGTATTTT. Its translation is CASSFRQGATDTQYF.

This clonotype was counted ten times or more. The CDR3 nucleotides are TGTGCCAGCAGCCCAAGACTAGCGGGAGGGATATACAATGAGCAGTTCTTC. This encodes CASSPRLAGGIYNEQFF. The rearrangement joins TRBV7-6 to TRBJ2-1; 14 nucleotides align to TRBD2. V shed 5 bases, J shed 4 bases, and the junction held 7 bases outside the gene matches. Germline V CDR1 and CDR2: SGHVS, FNYEAQ. This CDR3 is 17 amino acids long.

The V gene is TRBV11-2, the J gene TRBJ2-1, with D hard to call. The germline CDR1 and CDR2 sequences are SGHAT and FQNNGV. The CDR3 consists of 15 residues. V lost 3 bases and J 0 bases, leaving 9 bases between the germline ends. CDR3 coding DNA: TGTGCCAGCAGCTTCGGCGTTACCTCCTACAATGAGCAGTTCTTC. Translated, it gives CASSFGVTSYNEQFF.

This clonotype has ten or more counts. The V and J genes are TRBV11-2 and TRBJ1-2; D possibly corresponds to TRBD1 (5 bases). CDR3 length equals 14 residues. Per the germline V gene, CDR1 is SGHAT and CDR2 is FQNNGV. Trimming removed 4 bases from V and 4 bases from J, with 13 bases in between. The CDR3 protein is CASSSLGQGYGYTF. DNA for the CDR3: TGTGCCAGCAGCTCCCTAGGGCAGGGCTATGGCTACACCTTC.

This clonotype was counted ten times or more. The chain employs TRBV10-3 and TRBJ2-5; tentative D call: TRBD2 (5 bases). CDR1 and CDR2 (germline): ENHRY, SYGVKD. The germline V and J ends were trimmed by 7 bases and 2 bases, with 11 bases remaining between them. CDR3 length: 13 residues. The CDR3 region is CAIKGSGQETQYF. Written as DNA, the CDR3 is TGTGCCATCAAGGGCAGCGGTCAAGAGACCCAGTACTTC.

At least ten counts were recorded for this clonotype. This chain joins TRBV7-2 and TRBJ2-3; 11 nucleotides agree with TRBD1. Germline assignment: CDR1 SGHTA and CDR2 FQGNSA. This CDR3 is built from 16 residues. V shed 2 bases and J 7 bases; nucleotides not matched to a gene: 8. The CDR3 DNA is TGTGCCAGCAGCTTAAGCGGACAGGGGGCGAGGTATACGCAGTATTTT. Translation: CASSLSGQGARYTQYF.

The sample holds many counts of this clonotype. V gene TRBV19 combines with J gene TRBJ2-1, with a weak D call TRBD2 (6 bases). The CDR3 is made up of 14 amino acids. Per the germline V gene, CDR1 is LNHDA and CDR2 is SQIVND (reference sequence). Deletions cut 3 bases from V and 7 bases from J, with 13 bases between. As DNA, the CDR3 is TGTGCCAGTAGTATGGGGGACTCGCGAAATGAGCAGTTCTTC. Translated: CASSMGDSRNEQFF. The full variable domain, completed using reference TRBV19 and TRBJ2-1, is DGGITQSPKYLFRKEGQNVTLSCEQNLNHDAMYWYRQDPGQGLRLIYYSQIVNDFQKGDIAEGYSVSREKKESFPLTVTSAQKNPTAFYLCASSMGDSRNEQFFGPGTRLTVL.

There are many counts of this clonotype. The chain joins TRBV11-2 to TRBJ2-4, with a weak D call TRBD1 (5 bases). Germline V CDR1 and CDR2: SGHAT, FQNNGV. Trimming took off 2 bases at V and 6 bases at J, with 11 bases between the two ends. The CDR3 sequence is 14 residues long. CDR3 amino acids: CASSLIIGANIQYF. The DNA for the CDR3 is TGTGCCAGCAGCTTAATAATAGGGGCAAACATTCAGTACTTC.

This clonotype has just a few counts. This chain joins TRBV7-6 and TRBJ1-4, with 7 nucleotides matching TRBD1. The germline V gene has CDR1 SGHVS and CDR2 FNYEAQ. The CDR3 covers 15 residues. V was pared by 5 bases and J by 3 bases, with 6 bases of the junction left unmatched. In DNA, the CDR3 is TGTGCCAGCAGCCTCGGGACAGCGCCTAATGAAAAACTGTTTTTT. Its translation: CASSLGTAPNEKLFF.

As concerns this clonotype: A single base separates this from a much larger clone, so it may be a read error. The chain links TRBV12-3 or TRBV12-4 to TRBJ1-3; D ambiguous. The CDR3 covers 15 residues. DNA of the CDR3: TGTGCCAGCAGATGGGCCTACCTCGCTGGAAACATCATATATTTT. Its translation is CASRWAYLAGNIIYF.

The chain recombines TRBV28 with TRBJ1-1, with D possibly matching TRBD1 (5 bases). The germline V gene has CDR1 MDHEN and CDR2 SYDVKM. This CDR3 has 14 amino acids. V was trimmed by 7 bases and J by 5 bases, leaving 17 bases between them. Here the CDR3 reads CASTSTWEGTEAFF. Here the CDR3 DNA reads TGTGCCAGCACCTCCACGTGGGAGGGGACTGAAGCTTTCTTT.

This clonotype was counted at least ten times. The genes are TRBV7-2 and TRBJ1-1; tentative D call: TRBD1 (6 bases). V gave up 5 bases and J gave up 2 bases, with 12 bases separating them. This CDR3 has 14 amino acids. In germline, CDR1 is SGHTA, CDR2 FQGNSA. The CDR3 DNA reads as TGTGCCAGCAGCCCGGACAGTATCAACACTGAAGCTTTCTTT. Protein sequence: CASSPDSINTEAFF.

The V call is TRBV7-8, the J call TRBJ2-1; D perhaps matches TRBD1 (5 bases). With 2 bases removed from V and 7 bases from J, the gap between germline ends came to 12 bases. The CDR3 spans 14 residues. Per the germline V gene, CDR1 is SGHVS and CDR2 is FQNEAQ. The CDR3 here is CASSLIDWTNEQFF. The CDR3 bases are TGTGCCAGCAGCTTAATTGACTGGACAAATGAGCAGTTCTTC.

The table lists this clonotype with a few counts. The chain uses TRBV10-3 and TRBJ1-6; D possibly corresponds to TRBD1 (6 bases). V shed 4 bases and J shed 7 bases, with 17 bases lying between them. CDR3 length: 16 amino acids. Per the germline V gene, CDR1 is ENHRY and CDR2 is SYGVKD. CDR3 residues: CAISVGGAAGNSPLHF. Here the CDR3 DNA reads TGTGCCATCAGTGTAGGGGGGGCAGCGGGGAATTCACCCCTCCACTTT.

The CDR3 coding sequence is TGTGCCAGCGGCGGAACGTGGGGCACAGATACGCAGTATTTT. Amino acids: CASGGTWGTDTQYF. The chain links TRBV5-8 to TRBJ2-3; no clear D. This CDR3 has 14 residues. Trimming removed 7 bases from V and 1 base from J, with 13 bases in between. CDR1 and CDR2 from the germline V gene are SGHTS and YDEGEE.

This clonotype has just one count. The V call is TRBV28, the J call TRBJ2-7; 7 bases map to TRBD1. Looked up from germline, CDR1 is MDHEN and CDR2 is SYDVKM. The CDR3 consists of 16 residues. V was clipped by 8 bases and J by 2 bases; unmatched bases: 15. CDR3 sequence (DNA): TGTGCCAGCCGCCTATCGTCGGGACAGACAACCTACGAGCAGTACTTC. It codes for CASRLSSGQTTYEQYF.

Many counts were recorded for this clonotype. V usage is TRBV5-5 and J usage is TRBJ2-1; maybe TRBD2 (6 bases). V was clipped by 0 bases and J by 8 bases, with 12 bases between them. The CDR3 length is 14 residues. Germline V gene lookup returns CDR1 SGHKS and CDR2 YYEKEE (reference sequence). This chain's CDR3 is CASSLAGSYDEQFF. DNA for the CDR3: TGTGCCAGCAGCTTGGCCGGGAGTTACGATGAGCAGTTCTTC.

This clonotype showed up just once. The chain recombines TRBV20-1 with TRBJ1-3; tentative D call: TRBD1 (5 bases). The V gene lost 1 base and the J gene lost 1 base, with 8 bases spanning the gap. The CDR3 length is 14 residues. Germline CDR1 DFQATT, CDR2 SNEGSKA (reference sequence). The DNA for the CDR3 is TGCAGTGCTAGAGGGGGGGGATCTGGAAACACCATATATTTT. Translating gives CSARGGGSGNTIYF.

The chain couples TRBV5-8 to TRBJ1-6; D remains unclear. This CDR3 has 14 residues. The germline gives CDR1 SGHTS, CDR2 YDEGEE. Deletions cut 2 bases from V and 6 bases from J, with 9 bases between. The CDR3 region is CASSLHGSNSPLHF. The CDR3 DNA sequence: TGTGCCAGCAGCTTACACGGGAGTAATTCACCCCTCCACTTT. The full variable domain, its missing parts supplied by reference TRBV5-8 and TRBJ1-6, is EAGVTQSPTHLIKTRGQQATLRCSPISGHTSVYWYQQALGLGLQFLLWYDEGEERNRGNFPPRFSGRQFPNYSSELNVNALELEDSALYLCASSLHGSNSPLHFGNGTRLTVT.

This clonotype appeared many times. This sequence joins TRBV20-1 and TRBJ2-1, with a possible D match to TRBD1 (6 bases). Germline values: CDR1 DFQATT, CDR2 SNEGSKA (reference sequence). The CDR3 extends over 12 amino acids. Trimming cost V 6 bases and J 9 bases, with 15 bases left between them. The DNA of the CDR3 is TGCAGTGCCAACGTACAGGGCACTGAGCAGTTCTTC. As protein: CSANVQGTEQFF.

This clonotype has a count of ten or more. CDR3 coding DNA: TGCAGTGCCTCAGCGGGATACGCCAATGAGCAGTTCTTC. Translated, it gives CSASAGYANEQFF. J is TRBJ2-1 and V is TRBV20-1, with 7 bases matching TRBD2. With 6 bases clipped from V and 6 bases from J, the junction kept 8 bases outside the gene matches. The CDR3 consists of 13 residues. Germline CDR1 is DFQATT and CDR2 is SNEGSKA (reference sequence).

This clonotype was seen many times. The V gene is TRBV20-1, the J gene TRBJ1-5, with no clear D. CDR1 and CDR2 from the germline V gene are DFQATT and SNEGSKA (reference sequence). Trimming removed 2 bases from V and 5 bases from J, with 13 bases in between. CDR3 length: 14 residues. The CDR3 DNA follows: TGCAGTGCTAGACTCCATAGTGAGGATCAGCCCCAGCATTTT. Translated: CSARLHSEDQPQHF.

This chain connects TRBV20-1 to TRBJ2-1; 7 bases are shared with TRBD1. J lost 3 bases, V lost 6 bases, and 17 bases had no gene match. The CDR3 runs 17 residues. Germline CDR1 and CDR2: DFQATT and SNEGSKA (reference sequence). CDR3 bases: TGCAGTGCCCTAACCACCGGGACAGCGTTGTTCTACAATGAGCAGTTCTTC. Amino acid sequence: CSALTTGTALFYNEQFF.

The chain is built from TRBV7-9 and TRBJ2-3, with no clear D. The germline CDR1 and CDR2 sequences are SEHNR and FQNEAQ (reference sequence). Deletions cut 6 bases from V and 0 bases from J, with 10 bases between. The CDR3 has 14 amino acids. The CDR3 reads CASRRETSTDTQYF. CDR3 nucleotide sequence: TGTGCCAGCAGAAGGGAAACTAGCACAGATACGCAGTATTTT.

The chain links TRBV20-1 to TRBJ2-1; D gene uncertain. Per the germline V gene, CDR1 is DFQATT and CDR2 is SNEGSKA (reference sequence). The CDR3 runs to 12 residues. Trimming removed 3 bases at V and 8 bases at J, with 11 bases between. CDR3 sequence: CSARDALHEQFF. The CDR3 DNA reads TGCAGTGCTAGGGACGCCTTACATGAGCAGTTCTTC.